The present T cell receptor beta chain was sequenced within a study of T cell responses to AZD1222 COVID-19 vaccine. Study background: Some second doses came at about 4 weeks and others at about 12 weeks; these were pooled.

Losses at the gene ends were 2 bases for V and 4 bases for J; bases not matched to a gene: 5. The V gene's germline CDR1 is SGHTA and CDR2 FQGNSA. The CDR3 extends over 15 amino acids. Only in-frame clones appear in the TCRdb table, and some are missing; sequencing was by immunoSEQ multiplex PCR. The sample contains 100,000 or so clones, roughly 85% of which appear only once. The rearrangement uses TRBV7-2 and TRBJ1-3; 7 bases are shared with TRBD1. The sample was peripheral blood, taken on day 0 of AZD1222 vaccination. The origin of this receptor is an adult in good health. The CDR3 here is CASSLSGQLGNTIYF. CDR3 sequence (DNA): TGTGCCAGCAGCTTATCGGGACAGTTGGGAAACACCATATATTTT.